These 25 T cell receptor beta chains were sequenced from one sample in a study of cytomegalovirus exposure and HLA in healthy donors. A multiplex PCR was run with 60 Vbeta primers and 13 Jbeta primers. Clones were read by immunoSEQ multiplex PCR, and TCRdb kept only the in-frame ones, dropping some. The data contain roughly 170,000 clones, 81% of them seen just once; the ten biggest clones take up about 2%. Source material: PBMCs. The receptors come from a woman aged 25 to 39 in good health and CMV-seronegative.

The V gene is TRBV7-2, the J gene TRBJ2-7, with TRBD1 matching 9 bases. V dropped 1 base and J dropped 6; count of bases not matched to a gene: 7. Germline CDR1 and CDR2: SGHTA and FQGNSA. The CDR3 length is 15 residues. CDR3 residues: CASSLGQGVVTEQYF. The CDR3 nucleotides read TGTGCCAGCAGCTTAGGACAGGGGGTTGTTACCGAGCAGTACTTC.

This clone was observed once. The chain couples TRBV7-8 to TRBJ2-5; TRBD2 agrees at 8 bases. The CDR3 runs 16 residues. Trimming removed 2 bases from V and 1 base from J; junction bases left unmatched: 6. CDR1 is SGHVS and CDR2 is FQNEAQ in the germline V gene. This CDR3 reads CASSLIFRGGQETQYF. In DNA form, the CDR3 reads TGTGCCAGCAGCTTAATCTTCCGGGGGGGCCAAGAGACCCAGTACTTC. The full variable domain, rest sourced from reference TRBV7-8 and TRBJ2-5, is GAGVSQSPRYKVAKRGQDVALRCDPISGHVSLFWYQQALGQGPEFLTYFQNEAQLDKSGLPSDRFFAERPEGSVSTLKIQRTQQEDSAVYLCASSLIFRGGQETQYFGPGTRLLVL.

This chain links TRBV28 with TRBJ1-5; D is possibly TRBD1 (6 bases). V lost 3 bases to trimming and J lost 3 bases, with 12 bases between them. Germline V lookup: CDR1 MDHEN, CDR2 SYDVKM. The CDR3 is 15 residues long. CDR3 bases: TGTGCCAGCAGTTTGGACGGACAGACCAATCAGCCCCAGCATTTT. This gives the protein CASSLDGQTNQPQHF.

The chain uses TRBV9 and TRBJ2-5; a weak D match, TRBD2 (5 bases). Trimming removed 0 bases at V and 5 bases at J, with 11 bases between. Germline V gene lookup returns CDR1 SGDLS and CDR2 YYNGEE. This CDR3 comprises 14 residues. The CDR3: CASSVAGSGETQYF. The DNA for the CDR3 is TGTGCCAGCAGCGTAGCCGGGTCGGGGGAGACCCAGTACTTC.

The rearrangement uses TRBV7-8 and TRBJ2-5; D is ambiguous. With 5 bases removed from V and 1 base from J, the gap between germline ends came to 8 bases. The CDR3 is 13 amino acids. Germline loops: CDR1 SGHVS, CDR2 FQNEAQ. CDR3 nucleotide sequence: TGTGCCAGCAGCCCTGGGCCCCAAGAGACCCAGTACTTC. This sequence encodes CASSPGPQETQYF. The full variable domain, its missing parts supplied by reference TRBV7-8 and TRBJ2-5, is GAGVSQSPRYKVAKRGQDVALRCDPISGHVSLFWYQQALGQGPEFLTYFQNEAQLDKSGLPSDRFFAERPEGSVSTLKIQRTQQEDSAVYLCASSPGPQETQYFGPGTRLLVL.

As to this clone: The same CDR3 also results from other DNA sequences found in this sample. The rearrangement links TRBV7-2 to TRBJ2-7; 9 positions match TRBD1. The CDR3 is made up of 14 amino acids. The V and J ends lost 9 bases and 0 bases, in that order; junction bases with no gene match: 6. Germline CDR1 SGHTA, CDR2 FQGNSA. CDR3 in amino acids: CASSGQGTSYEQYF. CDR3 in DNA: TGTGCCAGTAGTGGACAGGGGACCTCCTACGAGCAGTACTTC.

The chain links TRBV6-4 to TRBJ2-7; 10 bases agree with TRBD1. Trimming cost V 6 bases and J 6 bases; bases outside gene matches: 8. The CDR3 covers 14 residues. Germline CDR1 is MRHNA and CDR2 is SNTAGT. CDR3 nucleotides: TGTGCCAGCAGACCGGGACAGGGGACAGGCGAGCAGTACTTC. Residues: CASRPGQGTGEQYF.

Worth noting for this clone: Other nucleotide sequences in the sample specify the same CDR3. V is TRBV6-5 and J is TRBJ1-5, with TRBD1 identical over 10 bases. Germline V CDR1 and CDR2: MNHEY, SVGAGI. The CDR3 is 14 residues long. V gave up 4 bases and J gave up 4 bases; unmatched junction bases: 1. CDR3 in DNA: TGTGCCAGCAGTTTGGGACAGGGGAATCAGCCCCAGCATTTT. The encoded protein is CASSLGQGNQPQHF.

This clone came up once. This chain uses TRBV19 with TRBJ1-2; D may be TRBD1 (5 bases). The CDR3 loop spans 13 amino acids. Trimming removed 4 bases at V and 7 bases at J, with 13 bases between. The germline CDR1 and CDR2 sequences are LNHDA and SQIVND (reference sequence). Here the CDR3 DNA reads TGTGCCAGTAGTAGCCTCGGGGGTCCTGGCTACACCTTC. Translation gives CASSSLGGPGYTF.

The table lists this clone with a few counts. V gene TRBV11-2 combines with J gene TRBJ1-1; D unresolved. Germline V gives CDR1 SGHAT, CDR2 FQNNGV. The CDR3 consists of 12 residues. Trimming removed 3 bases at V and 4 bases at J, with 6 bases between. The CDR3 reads CASSLTRTEAFF. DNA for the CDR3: TGTGCCAGCAGCTTGACACGCACTGAAGCTTTCTTT.

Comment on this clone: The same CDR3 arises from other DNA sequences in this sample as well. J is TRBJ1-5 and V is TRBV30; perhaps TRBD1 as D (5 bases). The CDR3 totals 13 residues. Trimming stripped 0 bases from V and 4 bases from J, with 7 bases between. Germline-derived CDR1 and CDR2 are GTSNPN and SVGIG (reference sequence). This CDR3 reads CAWSVRGNQPQHF. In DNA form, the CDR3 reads TGTGCCTGGAGTGTGCGGGGGAATCAGCCCCAGCATTTT.

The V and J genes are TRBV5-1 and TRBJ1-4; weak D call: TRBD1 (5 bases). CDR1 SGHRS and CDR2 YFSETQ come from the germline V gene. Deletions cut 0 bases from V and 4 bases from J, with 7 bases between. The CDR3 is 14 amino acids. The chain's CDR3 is CASSLDQGNEKLFF. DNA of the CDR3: TGCGCCAGCAGCTTGGACCAGGGTAATGAAAAACTGTTTTTT.

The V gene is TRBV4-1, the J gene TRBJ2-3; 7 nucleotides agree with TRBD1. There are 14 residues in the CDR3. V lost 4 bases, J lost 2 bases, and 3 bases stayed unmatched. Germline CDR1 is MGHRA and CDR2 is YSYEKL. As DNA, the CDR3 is TGCGCCAGCAGCCGACAGGGTACCACAGATACGCAGTATTTT. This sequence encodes CASSRQGTTDTQYF.

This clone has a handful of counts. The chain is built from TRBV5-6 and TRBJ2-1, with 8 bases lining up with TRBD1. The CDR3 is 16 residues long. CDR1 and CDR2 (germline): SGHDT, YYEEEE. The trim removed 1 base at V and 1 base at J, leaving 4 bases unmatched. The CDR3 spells CASSLQGAQSYNEQFF. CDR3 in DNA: TGTGCCAGCAGCTTGCAGGGGGCGCAGTCCTACAATGAGCAGTTCTTC. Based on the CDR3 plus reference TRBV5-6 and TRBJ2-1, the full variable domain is DAGVTQSPTHLIKTRGQQVTLRCSPKSGHDTVSWYQQALGQGPQFIFQYYEEEERQRGNFPDRFSGHQFPNYSSELNVNALLLGDSALYLCASSLQGAQSYNEQFFGPGTRLTVL.

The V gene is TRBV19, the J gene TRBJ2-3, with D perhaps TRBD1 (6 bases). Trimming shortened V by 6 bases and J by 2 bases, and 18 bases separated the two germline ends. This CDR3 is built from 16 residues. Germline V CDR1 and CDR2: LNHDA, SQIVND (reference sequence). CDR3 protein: CASSGVQGPHTDTQYF. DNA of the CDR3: TGTGCCAGTAGCGGGGTACAGGGCCCGCACACAGATACGCAGTATTTT.

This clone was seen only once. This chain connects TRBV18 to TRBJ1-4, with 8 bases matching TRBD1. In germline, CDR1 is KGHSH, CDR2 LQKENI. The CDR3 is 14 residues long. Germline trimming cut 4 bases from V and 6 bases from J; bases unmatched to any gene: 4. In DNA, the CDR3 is TGTGCCAGCTCACTCCTGGGACAGGATGAAAAACTGTTTTTT. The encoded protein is CASSLLGQDEKLFF.

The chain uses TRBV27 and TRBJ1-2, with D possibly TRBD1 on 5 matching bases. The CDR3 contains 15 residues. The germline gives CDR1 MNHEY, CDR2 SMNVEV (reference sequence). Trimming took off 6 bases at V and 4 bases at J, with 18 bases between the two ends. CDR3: CASSLGPTGPYGYTF. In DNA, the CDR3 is TGTGCCAGCAGCCTGGGTCCAACAGGACCCTATGGCTACACCTTC.

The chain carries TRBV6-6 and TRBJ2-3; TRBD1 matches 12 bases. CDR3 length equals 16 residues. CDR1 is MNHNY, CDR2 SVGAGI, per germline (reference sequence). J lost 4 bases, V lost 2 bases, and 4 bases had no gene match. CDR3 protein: CASSYMGQGASDTQYF. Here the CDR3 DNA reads TGTGCCAGCAGTTACATGGGACAGGGGGCGTCAGATACGCAGTATTTT.

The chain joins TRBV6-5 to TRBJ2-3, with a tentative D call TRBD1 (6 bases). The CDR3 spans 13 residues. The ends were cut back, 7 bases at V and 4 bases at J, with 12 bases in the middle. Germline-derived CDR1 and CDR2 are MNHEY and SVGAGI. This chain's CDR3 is CASNRGWADTQYF. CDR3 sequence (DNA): TGTGCCAGCAATAGGGGGTGGGCAGATACGCAGTATTTT.

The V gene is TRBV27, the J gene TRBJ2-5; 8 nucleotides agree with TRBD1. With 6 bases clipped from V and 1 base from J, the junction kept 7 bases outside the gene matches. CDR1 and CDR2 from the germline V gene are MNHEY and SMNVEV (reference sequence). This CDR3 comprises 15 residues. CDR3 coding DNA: TGTGCCAGCAGCCTGGAACAGGGGGTCCAAGAGACCCAGTACTTC. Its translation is CASSLEQGVQETQYF.

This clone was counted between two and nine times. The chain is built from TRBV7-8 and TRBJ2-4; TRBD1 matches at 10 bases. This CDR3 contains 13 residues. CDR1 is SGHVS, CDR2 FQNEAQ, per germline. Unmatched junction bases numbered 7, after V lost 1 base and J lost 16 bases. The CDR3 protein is CASSLGETGGPYF. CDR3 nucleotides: TGTGCCAGCAGCTTAGGGGAGACAGGGGGCCCTTACTTC.

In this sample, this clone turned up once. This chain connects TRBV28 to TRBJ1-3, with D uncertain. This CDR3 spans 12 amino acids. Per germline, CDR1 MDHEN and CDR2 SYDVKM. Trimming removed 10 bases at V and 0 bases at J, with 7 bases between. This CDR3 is CAIENSGNTIYF. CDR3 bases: TGTGCCATAGAAAACTCTGGAAACACCATATATTTT.

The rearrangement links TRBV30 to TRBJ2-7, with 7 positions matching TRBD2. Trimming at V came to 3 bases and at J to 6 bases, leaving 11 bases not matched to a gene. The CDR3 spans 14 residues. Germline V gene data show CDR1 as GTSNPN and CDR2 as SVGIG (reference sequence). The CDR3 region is CAWRGLAWGGEQYF. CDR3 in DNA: TGTGCCTGGAGGGGATTGGCTTGGGGGGGCGAGCAGTACTTC. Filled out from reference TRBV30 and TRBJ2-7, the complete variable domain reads SQTIHQWPATLVQPVGSPLSLECTVEGTSNPNLYWYRQAAGRGLQLLFYSVGIGQISSEVPQNLSASRPQDRQFILSSKKLLLSDSGFYLCAWRGLAWGGEQYFGPGTRLTVT.

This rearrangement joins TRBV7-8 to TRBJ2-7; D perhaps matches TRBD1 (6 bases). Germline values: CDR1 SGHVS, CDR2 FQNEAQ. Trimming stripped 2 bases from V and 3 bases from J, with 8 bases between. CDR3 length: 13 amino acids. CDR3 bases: TGTGCCAGCAGCTTAATACAGGGCTACGAGCAGTACTTC. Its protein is CASSLIQGYEQYF.

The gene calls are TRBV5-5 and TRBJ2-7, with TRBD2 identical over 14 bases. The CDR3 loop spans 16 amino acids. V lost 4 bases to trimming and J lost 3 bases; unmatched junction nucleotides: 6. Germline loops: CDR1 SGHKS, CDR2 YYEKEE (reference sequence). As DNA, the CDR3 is TGTGCCAGCAGCAAGACTAGCGGGGGGGTCCTCTACGAGCAGTACTTC. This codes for CASSKTSGGVLYEQYF.